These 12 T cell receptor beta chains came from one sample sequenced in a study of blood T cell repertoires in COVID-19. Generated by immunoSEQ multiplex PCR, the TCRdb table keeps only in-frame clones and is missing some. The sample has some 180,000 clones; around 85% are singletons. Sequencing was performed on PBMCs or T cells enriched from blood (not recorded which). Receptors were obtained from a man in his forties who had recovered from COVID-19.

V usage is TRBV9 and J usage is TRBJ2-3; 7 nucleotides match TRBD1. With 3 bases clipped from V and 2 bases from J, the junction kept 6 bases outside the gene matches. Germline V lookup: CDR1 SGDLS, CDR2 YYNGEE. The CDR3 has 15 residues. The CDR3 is CASSAVTGTTDTQYF. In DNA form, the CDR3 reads TGTGCCAGCAGCGCTGTGACAGGGACCACAGATACGCAGTATTTT. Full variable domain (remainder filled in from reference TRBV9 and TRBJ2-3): DSGVTQTPKHLITATGQRVTLRCSPRSGDLSVYWYQQSLDQGLQFLIQYYNGEERAKGNILERFSAQQFPDLHSELNLSSLELGDSALYFCASSAVTGTTDTQYFGPGTRLTVL.

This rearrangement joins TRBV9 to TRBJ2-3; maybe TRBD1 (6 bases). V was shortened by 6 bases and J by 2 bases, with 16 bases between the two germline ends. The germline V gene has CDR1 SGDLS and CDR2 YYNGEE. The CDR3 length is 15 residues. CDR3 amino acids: CASTKRGTSTDTQYF. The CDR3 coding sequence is TGTGCCAGCACTAAGAGGGGGACCTCCACAGATACGCAGTATTTT.

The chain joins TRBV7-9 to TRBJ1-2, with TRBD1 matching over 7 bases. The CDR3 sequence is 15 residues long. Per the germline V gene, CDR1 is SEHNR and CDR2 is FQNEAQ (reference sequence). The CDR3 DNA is TGTGCATGGGGCGGGACAGCCGAATCTAACTATGGCTACACCTTC. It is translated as CAWGGTAESNYGYTF.

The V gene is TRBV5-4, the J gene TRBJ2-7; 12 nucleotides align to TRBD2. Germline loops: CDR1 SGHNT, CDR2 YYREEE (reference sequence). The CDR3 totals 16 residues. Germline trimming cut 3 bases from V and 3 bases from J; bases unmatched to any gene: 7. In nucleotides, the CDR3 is TGTGCCAGCAGCTCTTCCCGGACTAGCGGGAACTACGAGCAGTACTTC. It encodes CASSSSRTSGNYEQYF.

CDR3 sequence reads: CASSIAGGSYGYTF. CDR3 nucleotide sequence: TGTGCCAGTAGTATAGCGGGGGGCAGTTATGGCTACACCTTC. The rearrangement joins TRBV19 to TRBJ1-2, with D tentatively TRBD1 (6 bases). Germline values: CDR1 LNHDA, CDR2 SQIVND (reference sequence). V lost 1 base and J 5 bases, leaving 11 bases between the germline ends. The CDR3 runs 14 residues.

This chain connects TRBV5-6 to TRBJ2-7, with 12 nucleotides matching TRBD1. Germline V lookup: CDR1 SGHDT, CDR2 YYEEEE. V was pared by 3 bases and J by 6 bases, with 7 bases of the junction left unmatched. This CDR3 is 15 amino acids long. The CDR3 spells CASSSGTGGASEQYF. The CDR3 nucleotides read TGTGCCAGCAGCTCCGGGACAGGGGGCGCTAGCGAGCAGTACTTC.

CDR3 in amino acids: CASSFSRNHQETQYF. The CDR3 nucleotides read TGCGCCAGCAGCTTCTCGCGTAACCATCAAGAGACCCAGTACTTC. This chain uses TRBV5-1 with TRBJ2-5; D unclear. The CDR3 has 15 amino acids. CDR1 SGHRS and CDR2 YFSETQ come from the germline V gene. Trimming took 2 bases from V and 2 from J, leaving 13 bases between them.

DNA of the CDR3: TGTGCCAGCAGCTTAGGCGCAGGAGGCTACACCTTC. Residues: CASSLGAGGYTF. The V call is TRBV13, the J call TRBJ1-2; no clear D. This CDR3 has 12 residues. From germline, CDR1 is PRHDT and CDR2 FYEKMQ (reference sequence). Trimming removed 0 bases at V and 8 bases at J, with 7 bases between.

The chain's CDR3 is CASMRREDPATDTQYF. The DNA of the CDR3 is TGTGCCAGCATGAGGCGGGAGGATCCCGCCACAGATACGCAGTATTTT. V and J are TRBV2 and TRBJ2-3; 8 nucleotides agree with TRBD2. The CDR3 loop spans 16 amino acids. V shed 7 bases and J 2 bases; nucleotides not matched to a gene: 11. Germline CDR1 SNHLY, CDR2 FYNNEI.

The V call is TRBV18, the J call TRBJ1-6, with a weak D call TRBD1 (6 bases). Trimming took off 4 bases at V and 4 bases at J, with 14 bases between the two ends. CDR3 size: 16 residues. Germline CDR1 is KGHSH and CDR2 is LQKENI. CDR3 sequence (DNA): TGTGCCAGCTCACAAGTCCGGGACACGTATAATTCACCCCTCCACTTT. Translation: CASSQVRDTYNSPLHF.

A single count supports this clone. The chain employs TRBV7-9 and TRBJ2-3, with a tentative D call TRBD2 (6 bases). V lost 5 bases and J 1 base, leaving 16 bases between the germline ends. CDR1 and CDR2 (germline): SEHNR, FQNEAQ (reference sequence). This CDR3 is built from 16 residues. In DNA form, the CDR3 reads TGTGCCAGCAGCCAAGGGCAGGGACTCGGCACAGATACGCAGTATTTT. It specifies CASSQGQGLGTDTQYF.

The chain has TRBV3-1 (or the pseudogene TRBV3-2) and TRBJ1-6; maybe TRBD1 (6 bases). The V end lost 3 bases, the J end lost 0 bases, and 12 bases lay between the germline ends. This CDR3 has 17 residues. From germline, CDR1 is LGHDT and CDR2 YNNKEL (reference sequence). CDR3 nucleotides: TGTGCCAGCAGCCAGGTACAGGGTAGCTCCTATAATTCACCCCTCCACTTT. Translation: CASSQVQGSSYNSPLHF.